Following are 9 T cell receptor beta chains from one sample sequenced in a study of T cell clones after liver transplantation. Sequencing used immunoSEQ multiplex PCR; TCRdb keeps in-frame clones, though not all of them. Among 72,000 or so clones listed, around 78% were seen once. The sequencing used CD4+ T cells from blood, collected at the 22-month timepoint. The receptors here all came from a human patient who received a liver transplant. Some T cells may have come from the graft donor.

The chain uses TRBV28 and TRBJ1-2, with D perhaps TRBD1 (6 bases). The germline V and J ends were trimmed by 4 bases and 2 bases, with 8 bases remaining between them. CDR3 size: 13 residues. Germline V gene sequence: CDR1 MDHEN, CDR2 SYDVKM. The CDR3 coding sequence is TGTGCCAGCAGTTCCGGACAGAACTATGGCTACACCTTC. It specifies CASSSGQNYGYTF.

The CDR3 region is CASSLISRNISPLHF. In DNA, the CDR3 is TGTGCCAGCAGCTTGATTTCCAGGAACATTTCACCCCTCCACTTT. V is TRBV11-2 and J is TRBJ1-6, with unresolved D. This CDR3 comprises 15 residues. Trimming took 3 bases from V and 9 from J, leaving 15 bases between them. Germline CDR1 SGHAT, CDR2 FQNNGV. The whole variable domain, remainder taken from reference TRBV11-2 and TRBJ1-6, is EAGVAQSPRYKIIEKRQSVAFWCNPISGHATLYWYQQILGQGPKLLIQFQNNGVVDDSQLPKDRFSAERLKGVDSTLKIQPAKLEDSAVYLCASSLISRNISPLHFGNGTRLTVT.

The chain couples TRBV11-2 to TRBJ1-2, with TRBD1 as a possible D gene (6 bases). This CDR3 is built from 11 residues. The V end was cut by 6 bases, the J end by 5 bases, with 7 bases between. The germline gives CDR1 SGHAT, CDR2 FQNNGV. The CDR3 is CASSQGYGYTF. CDR3 nucleotide sequence: TGTGCCAGCAGTCAGGGGTATGGCTACACCTTC.

The V gene is TRBV6-6, the J gene TRBJ1-1; D is undetermined. Trimming shortened V by 2 bases and J by 3 bases, and 7 bases separated the two germline ends. Per the germline V gene, CDR1 is MNHNY and CDR2 is SVGAGI (reference sequence). This CDR3 has 13 amino acids. CDR3 loop: CASSYQRDTEAFF. DNA for the CDR3: TGTGCCAGCAGTTACCAGAGGGACACTGAAGCTTTCTTT.

This chain joins TRBV29-1 and TRBJ2-1; TRBD2 matches 9 bases. The junction had 10 bases not matched to a gene; V was cut back by 6 bases and J by 7 bases. The CDR3 is made up of 14 amino acids. Germline loops: CDR1 SQVTM, CDR2 ANQGSEA. The CDR3 region has the DNA TGCAGCGTAGATAGCGGGAGATCGGGGAATGAGCAGTTCTTC. Translated, it gives CSVDSGRSGNEQFF.

The chain links TRBV6-5 to TRBJ2-5; no definite D call. V lost 0 bases, J lost 4 bases, and 9 bases lay in between. Germline V gene data show CDR1 as MNHEY and CDR2 as SVGAGI. The CDR3 spans 14 residues. CDR3 sequence reads: CASSYSTLGETQYF. The CDR3 coding sequence is TGTGCCAGCAGTTACTCGACCTTAGGAGAGACCCAGTACTTC.

The J gene is TRBJ2-7, the V gene TRBV28; 13 bases match TRBD2. This CDR3 region has 14 residues. The V gene's germline CDR1 is MDHEN and CDR2 SYDVKM. Losses at the gene ends were 7 bases for V and 7 bases for J; bases not matched to a gene: 7. The CDR3, as DNA: TGTGCCAGCAACGGACTAGCGGGAGAGAGAGAGCAGTACTTC. This gives the protein CASNGLAGEREQYF.

The V gene is TRBV29-1, the J gene TRBJ2-2; TRBD2 agrees at 10 bases. CDR3 size: 15 residues. Germline V gene data show CDR1 as SQVTM and CDR2 as ANQGSEA. The V and J ends lost 7 bases and 0 bases, in that order; junction bases with no gene match: 5. The CDR3 sequence: CSASLAGTNTGELFF. As DNA, the CDR3 is TGCAGCGCCTCACTAGCGGGGACGAACACCGGGGAGCTGTTTTTT.

The genes are TRBV2 and TRBJ1-6, with a weak D call TRBD1 (5 bases). CDR1 and CDR2 from the germline V gene are SNHLY and FYNNEI. The CDR3 runs to 13 residues. V lost 9 bases to trimming and J lost 7 bases, with 13 bases between them. CDR3 in amino acids: CASSIRANSPLHF. CDR3 bases: TGTGCCAGTTCTATCAGGGCAAATTCACCCCTCCACTTT.